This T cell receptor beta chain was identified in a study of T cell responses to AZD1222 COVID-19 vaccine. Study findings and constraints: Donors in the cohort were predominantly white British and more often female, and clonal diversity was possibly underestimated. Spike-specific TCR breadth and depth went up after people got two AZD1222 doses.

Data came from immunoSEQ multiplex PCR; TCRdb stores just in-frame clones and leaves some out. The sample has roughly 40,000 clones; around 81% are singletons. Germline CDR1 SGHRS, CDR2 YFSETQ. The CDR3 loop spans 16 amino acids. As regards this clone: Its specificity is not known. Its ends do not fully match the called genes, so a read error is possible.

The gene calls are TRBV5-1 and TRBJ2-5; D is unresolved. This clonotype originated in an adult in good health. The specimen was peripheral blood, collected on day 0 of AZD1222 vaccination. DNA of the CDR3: TGCGCCAGCAGTTTGGGTGTTAGCATGGGACAAGAGACCCAGTACTTC. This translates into CASSLGVSMGQETQYF.